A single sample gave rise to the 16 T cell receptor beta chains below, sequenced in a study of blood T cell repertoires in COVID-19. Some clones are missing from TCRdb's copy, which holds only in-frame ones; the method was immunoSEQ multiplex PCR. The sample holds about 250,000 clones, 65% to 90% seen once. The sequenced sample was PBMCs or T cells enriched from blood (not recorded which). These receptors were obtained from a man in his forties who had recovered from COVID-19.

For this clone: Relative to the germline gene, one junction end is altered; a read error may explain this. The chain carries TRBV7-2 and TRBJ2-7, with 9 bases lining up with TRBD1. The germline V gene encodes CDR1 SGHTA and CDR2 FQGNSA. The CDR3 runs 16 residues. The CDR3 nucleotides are TGTGCCAGCAGCGTAGCCAGCGGGACAGGGTTCTACGAGCAGTACTTC. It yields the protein CASSVASGTGFYEQYF.

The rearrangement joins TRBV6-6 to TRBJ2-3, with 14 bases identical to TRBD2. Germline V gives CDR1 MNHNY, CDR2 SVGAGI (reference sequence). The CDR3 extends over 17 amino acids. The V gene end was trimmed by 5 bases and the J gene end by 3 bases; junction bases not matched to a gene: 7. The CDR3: CASSRTGLAGVTDTQYF. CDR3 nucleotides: TGTGCCAGCAGTCGCACGGGACTAGCGGGAGTAACAGATACGCAGTATTTT.

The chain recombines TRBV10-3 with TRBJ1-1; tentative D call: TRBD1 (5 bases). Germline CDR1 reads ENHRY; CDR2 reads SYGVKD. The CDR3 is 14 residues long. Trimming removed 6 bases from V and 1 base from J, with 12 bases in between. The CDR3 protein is CAIRAGLQNTEAFF. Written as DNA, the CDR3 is TGTGCCATCAGAGCGGGACTCCAGAACACTGAAGCTTTCTTT.

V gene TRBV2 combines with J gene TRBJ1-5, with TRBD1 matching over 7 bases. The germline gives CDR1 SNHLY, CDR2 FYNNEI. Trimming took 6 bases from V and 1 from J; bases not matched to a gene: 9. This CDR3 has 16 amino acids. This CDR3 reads CASSESTGRSNQPQHF. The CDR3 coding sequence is TGTGCCAGCAGCGAATCGACAGGGCGAAGCAATCAGCCCCAGCATTTT. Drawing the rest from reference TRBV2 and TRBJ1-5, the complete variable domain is EPEVTQTPSHQVTQMGQEVILRCVPISNHLYFYWYRQILGQKVEFLVSFYNNEISEKSEIFDDQFSVERPDGSNFTLKIRSTKLEDSAMYFCASSESTGRSNQPQHFGDGTRLSIL.

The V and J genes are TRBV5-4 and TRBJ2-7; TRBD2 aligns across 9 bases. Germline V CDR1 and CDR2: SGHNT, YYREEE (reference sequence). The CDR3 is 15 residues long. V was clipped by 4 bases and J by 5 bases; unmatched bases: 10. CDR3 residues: CASSPGIAGVDEQYF. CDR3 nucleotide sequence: TGTGCCAGCAGCCCCGGGATAGCGGGAGTTGACGAGCAGTACTTC.

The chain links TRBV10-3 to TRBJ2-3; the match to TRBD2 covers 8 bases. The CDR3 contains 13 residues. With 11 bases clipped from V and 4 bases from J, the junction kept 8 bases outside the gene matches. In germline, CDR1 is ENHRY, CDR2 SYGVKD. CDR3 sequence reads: CAHAGGRSDTQYF. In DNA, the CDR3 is TGTGCCCATGCGGGGGGTAGGTCAGATACGCAGTATTTT.

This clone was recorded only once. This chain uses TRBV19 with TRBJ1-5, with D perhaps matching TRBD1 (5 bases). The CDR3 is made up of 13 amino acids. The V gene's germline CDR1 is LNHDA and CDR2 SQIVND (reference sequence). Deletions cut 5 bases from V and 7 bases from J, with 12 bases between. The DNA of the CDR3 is TGTGCCAGTAGTCAGGGTGCGAGACAGCCCCAGCATTTT. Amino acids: CASSQGARQPQHF.

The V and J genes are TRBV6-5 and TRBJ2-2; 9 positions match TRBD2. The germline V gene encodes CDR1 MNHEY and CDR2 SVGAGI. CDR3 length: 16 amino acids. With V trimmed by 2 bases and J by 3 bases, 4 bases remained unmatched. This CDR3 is CASSYGGGADTGELFF. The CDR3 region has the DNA TGTGCCAGCAGTTACGGCGGGGGGGCCGACACCGGGGAGCTGTTTTTT.

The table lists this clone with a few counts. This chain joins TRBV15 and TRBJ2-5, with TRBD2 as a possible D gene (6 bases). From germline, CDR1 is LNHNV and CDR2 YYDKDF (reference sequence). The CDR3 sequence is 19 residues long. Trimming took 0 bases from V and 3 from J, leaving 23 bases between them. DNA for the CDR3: TGTGCCACCAGCAGAGATCTTTATACCCTAGGAGGGAACGAAGAGACCCAGTACTTC. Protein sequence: CATSRDLYTLGGNEETQYF.

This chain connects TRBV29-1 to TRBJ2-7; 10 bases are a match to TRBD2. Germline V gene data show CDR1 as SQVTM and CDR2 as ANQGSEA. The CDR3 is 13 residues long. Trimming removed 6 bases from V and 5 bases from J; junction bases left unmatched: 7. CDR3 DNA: TGCAGCGTGGCCGGGACTAGCGAGGACGAGCAGTACTTC. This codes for CSVAGTSEDEQYF.

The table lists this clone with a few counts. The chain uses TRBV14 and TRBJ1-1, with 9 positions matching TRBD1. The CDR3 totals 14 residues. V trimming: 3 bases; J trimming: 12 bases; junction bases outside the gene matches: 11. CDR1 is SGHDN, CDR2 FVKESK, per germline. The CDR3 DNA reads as TGTGCCAGCAGCCATCGGGACAGGGCGCGAAAGACTTTCTTT. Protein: CASSHRDRARKTFF.

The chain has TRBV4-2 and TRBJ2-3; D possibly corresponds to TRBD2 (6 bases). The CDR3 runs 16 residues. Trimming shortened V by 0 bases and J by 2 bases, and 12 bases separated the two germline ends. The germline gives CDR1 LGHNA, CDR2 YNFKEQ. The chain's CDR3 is CASSQDGGGNTDTQYF. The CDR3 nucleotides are TGTGCCAGCAGCCAAGATGGTGGGGGGAACACAGATACGCAGTATTTT.

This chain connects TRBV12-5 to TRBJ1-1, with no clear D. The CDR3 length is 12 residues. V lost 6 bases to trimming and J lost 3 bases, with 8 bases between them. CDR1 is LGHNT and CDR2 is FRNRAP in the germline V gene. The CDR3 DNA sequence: TGTGCTAGTGGGATACAGTACACTGAAGCTTTCTTT. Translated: CASGIQYTEAFF.

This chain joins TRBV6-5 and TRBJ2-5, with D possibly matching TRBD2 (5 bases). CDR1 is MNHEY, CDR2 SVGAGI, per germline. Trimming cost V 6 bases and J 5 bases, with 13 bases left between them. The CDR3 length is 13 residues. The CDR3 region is CASRRTSQETQYF. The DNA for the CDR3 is TGTGCCAGCAGGCGCACTAGTCAGGAGACCCAGTACTTC.

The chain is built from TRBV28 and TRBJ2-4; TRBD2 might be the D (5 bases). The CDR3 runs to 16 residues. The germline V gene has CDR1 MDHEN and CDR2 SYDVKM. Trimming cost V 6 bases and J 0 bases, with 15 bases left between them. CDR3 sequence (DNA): TGTGCCAGCAGCCCCCGGGCGGGTAGAGCCAAAAACATTCAGTACTTC. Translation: CASSPRAGRAKNIQYF.

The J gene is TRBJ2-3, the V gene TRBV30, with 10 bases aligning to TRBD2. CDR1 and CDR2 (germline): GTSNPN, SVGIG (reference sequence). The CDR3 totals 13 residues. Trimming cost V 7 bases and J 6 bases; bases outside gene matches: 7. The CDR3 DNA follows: TGTGCCTCAAGCGGGGGGGCCGGGGATACGCAGTATTTT. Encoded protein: CASSGGAGDTQYF.